This T cell receptor beta chain was recorded in a study of blood T cells in healthy people across ages. The study's findings and limits: One million T cells yielded diversity estimates that were considered underestimates.

With respect to this clonotype: What it recognizes is unknown.

V lost 2 bases and J lost 2; bases outside the gene matches: 8. The germline V gene encodes CDR1 SGHTA and CDR2 FQGNSA. The length of the CDR3 is 18 residues. Next came a second PCR, run for roughly 6 to 11 cycles, which used a sample-barcoded 5' primer along with a J-beta primer mix. TCRdb passed the 5' RACE reads through MiXCR, listing each CDR3 protein once. The sample has about 800,000 distinct CDR3 sequences, roughly 25% seen once; the top ten hold 3% to 4.5%. The same data also went into a second study, on T cells of mothers and their children. From that second work: Thymic selection shapes TCR recombination output similarly in related and unrelated pairs.

The rearrangement links TRBV7-2 to TRBJ2-2, with 10 positions matching TRBD2. The sequence was obtained from a boy aged 5-17 years in good health. The source material was blood. The DNA of the CDR3 is TGTGCCAGCAGCTTATTTCCAGCGGGAGGGCCAAACACCGGGGAGCTGTTTTTT. Residues: CASSLFPAGGPNTGELFF.